This TCR beta chain was identified in a study of brain T cells in children with intractable seizures. Study-level results: HCMV serostatus was not known, and viral specificity came from CDR3 similarity only.

Looked up from germline, CDR1 is SGHKS and CDR2 is YYEKEE (reference sequence). This CDR3 region has 12 residues. Trimming took off 4 bases at V and 8 bases at J, with 10 bases between the two ends. Time point of the sample: blood from clinic visit 5 months post-surgery; TSC patient then seizure free. The sequenced cases were selected for having the highest brain T cell transcript signatures. TCRdb's copy holds only in-frame clones and misses some; the assay was immunoSEQ multiplex PCR. The sample carries about 340,000 clones, 93% recorded once. In the case of this clone: Its target is not known.

The J gene is TRBJ2-4, the V gene TRBV5-5; weak D call: TRBD1 (5 bases). Sequencing used peripheral blood, obtained approximately 5 months after surgery. The TCR sequence derives from a boy under two years old with tuberous sclerosis and intractable seizures. The CDR3 region is CASSLRVDIQYF. CDR3 nucleotides: TGTGCCAGCAGCCTCAGGGTAGACATTCAGTACTTC.